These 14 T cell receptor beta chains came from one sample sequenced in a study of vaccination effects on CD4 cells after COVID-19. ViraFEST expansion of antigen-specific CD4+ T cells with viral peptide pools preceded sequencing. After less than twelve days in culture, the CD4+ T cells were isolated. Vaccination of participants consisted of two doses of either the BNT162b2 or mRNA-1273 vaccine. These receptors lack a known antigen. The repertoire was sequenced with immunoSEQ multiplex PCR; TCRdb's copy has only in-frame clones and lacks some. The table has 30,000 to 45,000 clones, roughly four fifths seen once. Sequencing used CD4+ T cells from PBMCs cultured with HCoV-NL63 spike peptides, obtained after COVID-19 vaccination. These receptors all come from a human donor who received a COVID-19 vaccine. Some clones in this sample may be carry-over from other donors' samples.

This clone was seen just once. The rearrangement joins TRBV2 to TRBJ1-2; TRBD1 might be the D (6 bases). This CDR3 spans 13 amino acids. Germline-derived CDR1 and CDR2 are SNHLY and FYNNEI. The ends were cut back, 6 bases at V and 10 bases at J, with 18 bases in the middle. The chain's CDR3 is CASSWGQLGLYTF. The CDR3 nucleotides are TGTGCCAGCAGCTGGGGGCAATTAGGACTCTACACCTTC.

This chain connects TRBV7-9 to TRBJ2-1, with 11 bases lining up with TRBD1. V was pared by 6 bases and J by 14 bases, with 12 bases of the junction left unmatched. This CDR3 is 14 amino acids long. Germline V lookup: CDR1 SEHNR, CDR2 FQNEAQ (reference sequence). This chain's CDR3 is CASSTYLDRGHEFF. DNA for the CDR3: TGTGCCAGCAGTACCTATCTGGACAGGGGGCATGAGTTCTTC.

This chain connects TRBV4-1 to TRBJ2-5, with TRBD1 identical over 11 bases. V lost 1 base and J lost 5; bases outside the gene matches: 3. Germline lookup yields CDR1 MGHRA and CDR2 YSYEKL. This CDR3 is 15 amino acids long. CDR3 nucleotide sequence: TGCGCCAGCAGCCAAGGGGACAGGGGGATGGAGACCCAGTACTTC. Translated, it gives CASSQGDRGMETQYF.

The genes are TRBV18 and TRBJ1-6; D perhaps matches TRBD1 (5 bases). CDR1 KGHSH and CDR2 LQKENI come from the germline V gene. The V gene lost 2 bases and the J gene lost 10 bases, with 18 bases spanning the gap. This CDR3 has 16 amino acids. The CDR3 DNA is TGTGCCAGCTCACCAAATCAAGCAGGGTCGTCGTCACCCCTCCACTTT. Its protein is CASSPNQAGSSSPLHF.

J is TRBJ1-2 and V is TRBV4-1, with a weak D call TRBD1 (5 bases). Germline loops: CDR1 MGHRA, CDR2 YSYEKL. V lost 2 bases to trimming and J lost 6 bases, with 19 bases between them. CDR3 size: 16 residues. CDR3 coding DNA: TGCGCCAGCAGCCAACCCCGGGAGGGGTGGGGAGATGGCTACACCTTC. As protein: CASSQPREGWGDGYTF.

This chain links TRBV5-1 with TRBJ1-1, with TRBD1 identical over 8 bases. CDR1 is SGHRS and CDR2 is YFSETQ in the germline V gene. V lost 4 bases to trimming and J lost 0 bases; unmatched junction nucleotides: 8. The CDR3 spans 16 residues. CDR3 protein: CASSRNAGQVNTEAFF. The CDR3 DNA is TGCGCCAGCAGCCGAAACGCGGGACAGGTGAACACTGAAGCTTTCTTT.

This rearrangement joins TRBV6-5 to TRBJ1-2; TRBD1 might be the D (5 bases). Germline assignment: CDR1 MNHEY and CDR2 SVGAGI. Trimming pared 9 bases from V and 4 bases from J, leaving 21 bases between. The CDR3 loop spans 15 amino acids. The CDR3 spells CARKGTILGGYGYTF. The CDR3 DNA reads TGTGCCAGGAAAGGGACCATCCTTGGAGGCTATGGCTACACCTTC.

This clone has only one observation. In DNA, the CDR3 is TGCGCCAGCAGTCTCAGACCGGGACAGGGACTTTCACCCCTCCACTTT. Translated: CASSLRPGQGLSPLHF. The V call is TRBV4-1, the J call TRBJ1-6, with 9 bases identical to TRBD1. Trimming removed 6 bases from V and 9 bases from J; junction bases left unmatched: 12. The CDR3 runs to 16 residues. CDR1 and CDR2 (germline): MGHRA, YSYEKL.

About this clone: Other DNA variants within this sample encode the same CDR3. The CDR3 spells CASSPAGSNQPQHF. Here the CDR3 DNA reads TGTGCCAGCTCACCCGCAGGGAGCAATCAGCCCCAGCATTTT. The V and J genes are TRBV18 and TRBJ1-5; tentative D call: TRBD1 (5 bases). The CDR3 length is 14 residues. CDR1 KGHSH and CDR2 LQKENI come from the germline V gene. V was shortened by 3 bases and J by 1 base, with 7 bases between the two germline ends.

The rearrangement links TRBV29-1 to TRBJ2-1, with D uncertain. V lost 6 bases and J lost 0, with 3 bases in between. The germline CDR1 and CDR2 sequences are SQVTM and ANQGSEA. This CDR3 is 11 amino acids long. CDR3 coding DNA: TGCAGCGTGAGCTCCTACAATGAGCAGTTCTTC. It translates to CSVSSYNEQFF.

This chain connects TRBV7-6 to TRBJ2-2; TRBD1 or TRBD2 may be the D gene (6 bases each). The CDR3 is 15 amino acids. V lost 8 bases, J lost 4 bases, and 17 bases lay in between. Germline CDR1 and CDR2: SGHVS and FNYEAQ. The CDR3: CASHKGGSVTGELFF. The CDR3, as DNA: TGTGCCAGCCACAAGGGGGGTTCGGTCACCGGGGAGCTGTTTTTT.

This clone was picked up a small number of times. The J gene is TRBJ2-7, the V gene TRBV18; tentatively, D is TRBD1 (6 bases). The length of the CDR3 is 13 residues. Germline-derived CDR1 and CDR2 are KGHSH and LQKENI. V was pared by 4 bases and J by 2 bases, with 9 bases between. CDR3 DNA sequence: TGTGCCAGCTCACTGCCAGGGGCCTACGAGCAGTACGTC. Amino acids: CASSLPGAYEQYV.

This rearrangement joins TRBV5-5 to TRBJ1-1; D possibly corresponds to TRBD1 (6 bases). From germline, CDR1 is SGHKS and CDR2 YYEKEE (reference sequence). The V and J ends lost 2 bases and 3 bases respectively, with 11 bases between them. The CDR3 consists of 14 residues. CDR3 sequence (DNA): TGTGCCAGCAGCTTCCGGGGGGCTGACACTGAAGCTTTCTTT. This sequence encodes CASSFRGADTEAFF.

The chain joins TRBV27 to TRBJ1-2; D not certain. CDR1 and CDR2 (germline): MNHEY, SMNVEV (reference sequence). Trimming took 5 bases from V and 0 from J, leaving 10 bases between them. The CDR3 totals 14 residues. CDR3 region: CASSQPGSNYGYTF. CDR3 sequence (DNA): TGTGCCAGCAGTCAGCCAGGCTCTAACTATGGCTACACCTTC.